Detailed here is one T cell receptor (beta chain). CDR3 length: 12 amino acids. Germline loops: CDR1 SQVTM, CDR2 ANQGSEA. V lost 4 bases and J 7 bases, leaving 14 bases between the germline ends. Combining a sample-barcoded 5' primer with a J-beta primer mix, a second PCR ran for about 7 to 11 cycles. Tags on each cDNA molecule came from a template-switch adaptor with 12 random nucleotides. From the 5' RACE reads, TCRdb called clonotypes with MiXCR, one entry per CDR3 protein. The sample gives about 730,000 distinct CDR3 sequences, 43% of which show up once; roughly 20% is in the top ten. These data originate in a study of blood T cells in healthy people across ages. Peripheral blood, approximately 10 milliliters per donor, was collected. Per-sample PBMC isolation yielded at least 7 million cells.

The genes are TRBV29-1 and TRBJ2-7; D is undetermined. The receptor's source is a woman in her sixties in good health. The sequenced material came from blood. CDR3 amino acids: CSVGQVYNEQYF. DNA for the CDR3: TGCAGCGTTGGGCAGGTATACAATGAGCAGTACTTC.